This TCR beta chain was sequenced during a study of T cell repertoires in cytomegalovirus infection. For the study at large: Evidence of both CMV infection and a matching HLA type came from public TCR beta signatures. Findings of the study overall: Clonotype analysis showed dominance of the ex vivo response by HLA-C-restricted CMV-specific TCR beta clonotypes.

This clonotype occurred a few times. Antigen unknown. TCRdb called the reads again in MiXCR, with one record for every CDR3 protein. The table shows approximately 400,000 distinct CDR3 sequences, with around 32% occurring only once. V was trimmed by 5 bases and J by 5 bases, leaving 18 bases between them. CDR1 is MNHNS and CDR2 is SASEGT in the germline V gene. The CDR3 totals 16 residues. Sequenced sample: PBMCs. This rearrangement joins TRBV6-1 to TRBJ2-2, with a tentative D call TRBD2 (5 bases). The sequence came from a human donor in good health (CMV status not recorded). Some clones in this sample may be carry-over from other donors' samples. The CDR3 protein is CASSFLGNPRTGELFF. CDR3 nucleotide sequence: TGTGCCAGCAGTTTCCTCGGGAACCCCCGAACCGGGGAGCTGTTTTTT.